These 14 T cell receptor beta chains were all obtained from the same sample, sequenced in a study of OX40 agonist ivuxolimab in advanced cancers. The protocol was immunoSEQ multiplex PCR, while the TCRdb copy is restricted to in-frame clones and leaves out a portion. The sample contains nearly 80,000 clones, roughly 81% of which appear only once. Sample: CD4+ or CD8+ T cells sorted from blood, taken in a trial of the OX40 agonist ivuxolimab. The receptor set was obtained from an adult with an advanced solid tumor such as melanoma, head and neck, liver or kidney cancer.

The table lists this clone with a few counts. CDR3 DNA sequence: TGTGCCAGCGGAGCAGGGGTCCGCGAAGCTTTCTTT. Its protein is CASGAGVREAFF. The rearrangement links TRBV5-6 to TRBJ1-1; D might be TRBD1 (6 bases). Trimming removed 7 bases from V and 8 bases from J, with 15 bases in between. The CDR3 consists of 12 residues. Per germline, CDR1 SGHDT and CDR2 YYEEEE.

The chain carries TRBV5-1 and TRBJ2-7; D assignment may be TRBD1 or TRBD2 (5 bases each). The CDR3 is 14 amino acids. Germline CDR1 reads SGHRS; CDR2 reads YFSETQ. Trimming removed 4 bases from V and 0 bases from J, with 11 bases in between. CDR3 sequence reads: CASSRDRSSYEQYF. In nucleotides, the CDR3 is TGCGCCAGCAGCCGGGACCGAAGCTCCTACGAGCAGTACTTC.

The chain carries TRBV7-8 and TRBJ2-2; a possible D gene is TRBD2 (5 bases). Trimming stripped 1 base from V and 2 bases from J, with 14 bases between. The CDR3 extends over 17 amino acids. Germline V gene sequence: CDR1 SGHVS, CDR2 FQNEAQ. CDR3 loop: CASSLELAGVNTGELFF. The CDR3 DNA follows: TGTGCCAGCAGCTTAGAGCTCGCGGGCGTTAACACCGGGGAGCTGTTTTTT.

This sequence joins TRBV30 and TRBJ1-4, with D unclear. The germline V and J ends were trimmed by 0 bases and 4 bases, with 6 bases remaining between them. Germline CDR1 reads GTSNPN; CDR2 reads SVGIG (reference sequence). The CDR3 length is 13 residues. This CDR3 is CAWSVQINEKLFF. Here the CDR3 DNA reads TGTGCCTGGAGTGTACAGATTAATGAAAAACTGTTTTTT.

The chain links TRBV7-8 to TRBJ1-2; 8 bases agree with TRBD1. CDR1 and CDR2 from the germline V gene are SGHVS and FQNEAQ. V was clipped by 4 bases and J by 8 bases; unmatched bases: 18. The CDR3 spans 17 residues. The CDR3 nucleotides are TGTGCCAGCAGCTCGGGCTATGGGACAGGAATAAACGAGGGCTACACCTTC. This gives the protein CASSSGYGTGINEGYTF.

The chain has TRBV5-1 and TRBJ2-3, with 13 bases matching TRBD2. This CDR3 has 16 amino acids. In germline, CDR1 is SGHRS, CDR2 YFSETQ. V was clipped by 3 bases and J by 4 bases; unmatched bases: 5. The CDR3 coding sequence is TGCGCCAGCAGCTCGGGGACTAGCGGGACATCAGATACGCAGTATTTT. Amino acid sequence: CASSSGTSGTSDTQYF.

The gene calls are TRBV13 and TRBJ2-3; unclear D gene. This CDR3 is built from 17 residues. In germline, CDR1 is PRHDT, CDR2 FYEKMQ (reference sequence). The ends were cut back, 5 bases at V and 2 bases at J, with 20 bases in the middle. DNA of the CDR3: TGTGCCAGCAGCCCCCACCCTCGACTGGGCCCCACAGATACGCAGTATTTT. Its translation is CASSPHPRLGPTDTQYF.

This sequence joins TRBV7-2 and TRBJ1-1; a possible D gene is TRBD1 (6 bases). Trimming stripped 1 base from V and 9 bases from J, with 18 bases between. CDR1 and CDR2 from the germline V gene are SGHTA and FQGNSA. CDR3 size: 15 residues. DNA of the CDR3: TGTGCCAGCAGCTTAGGGGGATTGGGGGCGTCCAAAGCTTTCTTT. It translates to CASSLGGLGASKAFF.

This sequence joins TRBV19 and TRBJ1-1; D remains ambiguous. Per the germline V gene, CDR1 is LNHDA and CDR2 is SQIVND (reference sequence). This CDR3 region has 15 residues. V lost 7 bases, J lost 1 base, and 16 bases lay in between. The CDR3 reads CASTEAGVRNTEAFF. CDR3 sequence (DNA): TGTGCCAGTACCGAGGCGGGAGTTAGGAACACTGAAGCTTTCTTT.

This clone was seen just once. The CDR3 loop reads CASSLGTAWRVRAKNSPLHF. CDR3 in DNA: TGTGCCAGCAGCTTAGGGACAGCCTGGAGGGTGCGGGCAAAAAATTCACCCCTCCACTTT. J is TRBJ1-6 and V is TRBV7-8, with D perhaps matching TRBD1 (6 bases). This CDR3 comprises 20 residues. V lost 1 base and J lost 7, with 26 bases in between. Germline loops: CDR1 SGHVS, CDR2 FQNEAQ.

The chain recombines TRBV11-3 with TRBJ1-6; D is undetermined. The V gene lost 2 bases and the J gene lost 4 bases, with 12 bases spanning the gap. Germline V gene data show CDR1 as SGHNT and CDR2 as YENEEA. The CDR3 extends over 16 amino acids. The DNA for the CDR3 is TGTGCCAGCAGCTTATCGGTTGGTCGGTATAATTCACCCCTCCACTTT. Translated, it gives CASSLSVGRYNSPLHF.

The chain is built from TRBV28 and TRBJ1-6; D is ambiguous. CDR1 and CDR2 (germline): MDHEN, SYDVKM. Trimming stripped 4 bases from V and 7 bases from J, with 11 bases between. The CDR3 loop spans 14 amino acids. CDR3 DNA sequence: TGTGCCAGCAGTTCTTCCTTGGAGAATTCACCCCTCCACTTT. As protein: CASSSSLENSPLHF.

The V and J genes are TRBV6-5 and TRBJ1-4; 7 bases agree with TRBD1. This CDR3 has 15 amino acids. Losses at the gene ends were 0 bases for V and 5 bases for J; bases not matched to a gene: 3. The germline V gene encodes CDR1 MNHEY and CDR2 SVGAGI. This CDR3 reads CASSYSDRPNEKLFF. CDR3 nucleotide sequence: TGTGCCAGCAGTTACTCGGACAGGCCAAATGAAAAACTGTTTTTT.

The chain couples TRBV30 to TRBJ1-3; D unresolved. In germline, CDR1 is GTSNPN, CDR2 SVGIG (reference sequence). The V end lost 3 bases, the J end lost 0 bases, and 15 bases lay between the germline ends. This CDR3 region has 16 residues. Here the CDR3 DNA reads TGTGCCTGGAGCGTGAGGGCTTCCTCCTCTGGAAACACCATATATTTT. Translated: CAWSVRASSSGNTIYF.